This TCR beta chain is drawn from a study of T cell responses to AZD1222 COVID-19 vaccine. General study results and limits: Repertoire sampling was restricted to post-peak T cell response timepoints. Clonal diversity may have been underestimated, and the donors were mostly white British, with more females than males.

Method: immunoSEQ multiplex PCR; TCRdb's copy keeps in-frame clones and lacks some. This sample carries 90,000 to 150,000 clones, 80% to 90% of them seen once, and the ten largest clones take roughly 8.4%. In the case of this clone: Its antigen is currently unknown.

In germline, CDR1 is MNHNS, CDR2 SASEGT. CDR3 size: 14 residues. V gave up 1 base and J gave up 7 bases, with 10 bases separating them. The J gene is TRBJ1-4, the V gene TRBV6-1, with D unclear. Sequencing was performed on peripheral blood, taken on day 0 of AZD1222 vaccination. The clonotype was recovered from an adult in good health. DNA of the CDR3: TGTGCCAGCAGTGAAGACCCCGGGCGTGAAAAACTGTTTTTT. This gives the protein CASSEDPGREKLFF.